This T cell receptor (beta chain) was sequenced during a study of blood T cells in healthy people across ages. Turning to the study itself: About one barcoded beta molecule per two T cells was captured by template switching. Study-level points and caveats: Roughly linear declines in TCR beta diversity per million T cells occurred with age. PBMCs went unsorted, and a conclusive naive versus antigen-experienced comparison was therefore prevented.

In its sample, this clonotype was seen a few times. Antigen specificity is unknown. The CDR3 loop spans 15 amino acids. CDR1 and CDR2 (germline): SGHAT, FQNNGV. V lost 3 bases and J 6 bases, leaving 15 bases between the germline ends. A J-beta primer mix and a sample-barcoded 5' primer were used in a second PCR of about 7 to 11 cycles. Every single cDNA molecule received a tag from a template-switch adaptor with 12 random nucleotides. TCRdb ran MiXCR on the 5' RACE reads and lists one entry per CDR3 protein. The data hold about 1.6 million distinct CDR3 sequences, with about 35% observed a single time.

The receptor comes from a woman aged 25 to 45 in good health. Sequences were obtained from blood. The rearrangement links TRBV11-2 to TRBJ2-1; D is undetermined. The CDR3 is CASSFGAGPGNEQFF. The CDR3 DNA follows: TGTGCCAGCAGCTTTGGTGCCGGCCCGGGCAATGAGCAGTTCTTC.